This T cell receptor beta chain was sequenced during a study of blood T cell repertoires in COVID-19. Germline CDR1 reads ENHRY; CDR2 reads SYGVKD. V lost 3 bases to trimming and J lost 2 bases; unmatched junction nucleotides: 8. This CDR3 has 16 residues. Source study methods: For nucleated cells, counts were estimated from reference gene primer amplification. Measured with immunoSEQ multiplex PCR; TCRdb has only the in-frame clones, and not every one. V, J and clone size are taken as reported in that table, and D and trimming were inferred from the DNA itself. The sample contains about 320,000 clones, 65% to 90% of which appear only once.

Sequencing input: peripheral blood. The origin of this receptor is a human donor in a cohort sampled during active COVID-19. This chain connects TRBV10-3 to TRBJ2-3, with 7 bases fitting TRBD2. The CDR3 sequence is CAISDPSGDVTDTQYF. CDR3 nucleotides: TGTGCCATCAGTGACCCTAGCGGAGATGTCACAGATACGCAGTATTTT.